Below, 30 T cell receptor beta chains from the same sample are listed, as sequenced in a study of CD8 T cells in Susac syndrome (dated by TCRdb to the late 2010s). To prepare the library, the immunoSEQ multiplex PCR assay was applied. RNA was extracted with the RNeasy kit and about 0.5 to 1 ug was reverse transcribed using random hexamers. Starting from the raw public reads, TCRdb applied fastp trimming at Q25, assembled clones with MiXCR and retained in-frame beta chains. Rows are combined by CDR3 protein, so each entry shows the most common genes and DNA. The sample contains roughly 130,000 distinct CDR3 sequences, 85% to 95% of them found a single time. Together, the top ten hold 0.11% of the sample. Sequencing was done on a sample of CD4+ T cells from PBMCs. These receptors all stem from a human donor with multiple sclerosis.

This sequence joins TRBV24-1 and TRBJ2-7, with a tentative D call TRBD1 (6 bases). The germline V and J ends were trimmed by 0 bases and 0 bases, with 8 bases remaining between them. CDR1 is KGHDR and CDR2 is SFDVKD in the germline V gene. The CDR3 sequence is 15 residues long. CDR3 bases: TGTGCCACCAGTGATTTGCAGGGGCCCTCCTACGAGCAGTACTTC. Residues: CATSDLQGPSYEQYF.

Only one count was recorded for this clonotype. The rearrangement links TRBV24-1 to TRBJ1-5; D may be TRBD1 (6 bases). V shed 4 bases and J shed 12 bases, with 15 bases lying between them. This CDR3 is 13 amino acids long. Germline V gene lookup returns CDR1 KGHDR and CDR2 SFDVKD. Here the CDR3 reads CATSDPGQNVQHF. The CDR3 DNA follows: TGTGCCACCAGTGACCCCGGACAGAATGTCCAGCATTTT.

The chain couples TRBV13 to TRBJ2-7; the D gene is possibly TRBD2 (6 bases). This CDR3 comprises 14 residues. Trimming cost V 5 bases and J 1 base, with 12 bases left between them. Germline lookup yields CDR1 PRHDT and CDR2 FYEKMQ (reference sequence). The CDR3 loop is CASSPRTTSYEQYF. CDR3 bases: TGTGCCAGCAGCCCGAGGACTACTTCCTACGAGCAGTACTTC.

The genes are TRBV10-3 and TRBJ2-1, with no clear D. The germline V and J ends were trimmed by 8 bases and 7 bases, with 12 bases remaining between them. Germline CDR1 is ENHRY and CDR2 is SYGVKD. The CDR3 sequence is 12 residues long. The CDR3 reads CAIGRERNEQFF. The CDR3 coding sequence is TGTGCCATCGGGCGAGAGAGGAATGAGCAGTTCTTC.

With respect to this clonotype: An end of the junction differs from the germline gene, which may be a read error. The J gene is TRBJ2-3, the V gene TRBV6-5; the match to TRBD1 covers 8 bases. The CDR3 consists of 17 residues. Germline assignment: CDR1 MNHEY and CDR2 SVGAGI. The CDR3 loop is CASSDSGTGATTDTQYF. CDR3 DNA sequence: TGTGCCAGCAGTGACTCCGGGACAGGAGCTACCACAGATACGCAGTATTTT.

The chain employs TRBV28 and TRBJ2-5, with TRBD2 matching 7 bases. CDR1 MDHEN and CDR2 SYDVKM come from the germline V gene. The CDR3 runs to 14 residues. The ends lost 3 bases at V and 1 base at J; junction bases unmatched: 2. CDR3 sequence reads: CASSFGGTQETQYF. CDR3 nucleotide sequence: TGTGCCAGCAGTTTCGGGGGGACCCAAGAGACCCAGTACTTC. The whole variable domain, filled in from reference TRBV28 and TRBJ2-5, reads DVKVTQSSRYLVKRTGEKVFLECVQDMDHENMFWYRQDPGLGLRLIYFSYDVKMKEKGDIPEGYSVSREKKERFSLILESASTNQTSMYLCASSFGGTQETQYFGPGTRLLVL.

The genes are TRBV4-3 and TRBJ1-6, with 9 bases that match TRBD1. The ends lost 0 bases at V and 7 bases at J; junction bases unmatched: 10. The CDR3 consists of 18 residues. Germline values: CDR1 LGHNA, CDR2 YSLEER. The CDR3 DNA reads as TGCGCCAGCAGCCAAGAGTTGACCGGGACAGGGAACAATTCACCCCTCCACTTT. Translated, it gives CASSQELTGTGNNSPLHF.

The CDR3 nucleotides read TGCGCCAGCAGCCAACAAACAAGGCTTCACTATGGCTACACCTTC. This codes for CASSQQTRLHYGYTF. The chain recombines TRBV4-1 with TRBJ1-2; unclear D gene. Germline V gives CDR1 MGHRA, CDR2 YSYEKL. V was shortened by 2 bases and J by 3 bases, with 13 bases between the two germline ends. CDR3 length: 15 amino acids.

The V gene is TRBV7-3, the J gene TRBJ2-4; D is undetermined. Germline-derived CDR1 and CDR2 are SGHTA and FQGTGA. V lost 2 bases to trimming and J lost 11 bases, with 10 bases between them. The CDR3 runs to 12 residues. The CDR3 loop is CASSLPPGVQYF. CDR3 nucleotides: TGTGCCAGCAGCTTACCCCCCGGCGTTCAGTACTTC.

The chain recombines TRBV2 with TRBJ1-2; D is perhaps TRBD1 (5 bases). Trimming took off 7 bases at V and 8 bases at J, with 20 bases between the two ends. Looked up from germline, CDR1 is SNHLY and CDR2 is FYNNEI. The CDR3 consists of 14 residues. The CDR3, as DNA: TGTGCCAGCACCCCGGACCTAGGGGCTTTGGGCTACACCTTC. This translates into CASTPDLGALGYTF.

The CDR3 is CASSFVVPGGLAEAFF. The CDR3 DNA follows: TGTGCCAGCAGTTTCGTTGTACCGGGCGGTTTGGCTGAAGCTTTCTTT. This chain links TRBV27 with TRBJ1-1, with unresolved D. With 3 bases removed from V and 6 bases from J, the gap between germline ends came to 20 bases. There are 16 residues in the CDR3. The V gene's germline CDR1 is MNHEY and CDR2 SMNVEV (reference sequence).

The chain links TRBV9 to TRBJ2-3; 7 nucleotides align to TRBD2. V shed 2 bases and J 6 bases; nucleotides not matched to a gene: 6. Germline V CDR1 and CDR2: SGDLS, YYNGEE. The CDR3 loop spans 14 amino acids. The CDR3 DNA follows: TGTGCCAGCAGCGTTAGGGTAGCGGGTGATACGCAGTATTTT. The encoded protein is CASSVRVAGDTQYF. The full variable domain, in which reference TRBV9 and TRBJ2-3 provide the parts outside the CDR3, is DSGVTQTPKHLITATGQRVTLRCSPRSGDLSVYWYQQSLDQGLQFLIQYYNGEERAKGNILERFSAQQFPDLHSELNLSSLELGDSALYFCASSVRVAGDTQYFGPGTRLTVL.

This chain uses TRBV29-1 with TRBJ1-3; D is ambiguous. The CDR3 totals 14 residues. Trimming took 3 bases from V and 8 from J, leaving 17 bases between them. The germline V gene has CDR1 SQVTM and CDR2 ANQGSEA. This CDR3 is CSVETGPVADTIYF. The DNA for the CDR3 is TGCAGCGTTGAGACCGGGCCTGTGGCGGACACCATATATTTT. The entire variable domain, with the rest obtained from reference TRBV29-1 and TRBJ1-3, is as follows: SAVISQKPSRDICQRGTSLTIQCQVDSQVTMMFWYRQQPGQSLTLIATANQGSEATYESGFVIDKFPISRPNLTFSTLTVSNMSPEDSSIYLCSVETGPVADTIYFGEGSWLTVV.

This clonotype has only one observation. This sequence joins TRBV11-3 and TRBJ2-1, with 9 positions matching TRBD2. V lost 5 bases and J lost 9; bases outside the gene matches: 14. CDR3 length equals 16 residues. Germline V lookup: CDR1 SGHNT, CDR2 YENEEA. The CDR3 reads CASSRAVAGVGGEQFF. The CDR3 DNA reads TGTGCCAGCAGCCGGGCGGTAGCGGGAGTGGGCGGTGAGCAGTTCTTC.

The CDR3 bases are TGTGCCACCAGTGAGTCGACCCACTCGGGAAGCAATGAGCAGTTCTTC. Amino acids: CATSESTHSGSNEQFF. This rearrangement joins TRBV24-1 to TRBJ2-1, with D possibly TRBD2 on 5 matching bases. Germline lookup yields CDR1 KGHDR and CDR2 SFDVKD. The CDR3 is made up of 16 amino acids. V shed 4 bases and J shed 6 bases, with 18 bases lying between them.

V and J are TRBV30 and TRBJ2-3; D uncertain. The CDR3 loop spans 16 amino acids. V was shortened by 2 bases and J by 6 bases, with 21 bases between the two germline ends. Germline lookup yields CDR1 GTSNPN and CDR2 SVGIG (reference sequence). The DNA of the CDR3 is TGTGCCTGGAGTCGAACTGTCCCCGCCCTGGCGGATACGCAGTATTTT. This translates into CAWSRTVPALADTQYF.

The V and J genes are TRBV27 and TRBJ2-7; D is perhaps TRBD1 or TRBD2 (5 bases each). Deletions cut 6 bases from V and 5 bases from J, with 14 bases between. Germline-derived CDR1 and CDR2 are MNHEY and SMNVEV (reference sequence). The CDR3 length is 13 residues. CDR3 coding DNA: TGTGCCAGCAGGGGGACGTGGGGGAACGAGCAGTACTTC. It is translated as CASRGTWGNEQYF.

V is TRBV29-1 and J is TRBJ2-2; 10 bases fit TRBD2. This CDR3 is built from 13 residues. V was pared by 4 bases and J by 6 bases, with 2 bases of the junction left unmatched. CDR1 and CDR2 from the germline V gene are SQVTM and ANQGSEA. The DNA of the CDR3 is TGCAGCGTTGCCGGGACTAGCGCCGGGGAGCTGTTTTTT. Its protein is CSVAGTSAGELFF.

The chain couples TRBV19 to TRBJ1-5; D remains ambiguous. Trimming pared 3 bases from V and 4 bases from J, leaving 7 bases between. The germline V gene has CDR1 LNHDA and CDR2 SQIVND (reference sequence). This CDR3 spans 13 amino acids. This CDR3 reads CASSIVVNQPQHF. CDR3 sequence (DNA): TGTGCCAGTAGTATCGTCGTGAATCAGCCCCAGCATTTT.

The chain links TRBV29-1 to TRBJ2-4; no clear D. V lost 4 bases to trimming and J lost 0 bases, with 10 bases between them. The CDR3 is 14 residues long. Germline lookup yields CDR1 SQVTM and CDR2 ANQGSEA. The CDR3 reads CSVVSALAKNIQYF. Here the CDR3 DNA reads TGCAGCGTTGTGAGCGCTTTAGCCAAAAACATTCAGTACTTC.

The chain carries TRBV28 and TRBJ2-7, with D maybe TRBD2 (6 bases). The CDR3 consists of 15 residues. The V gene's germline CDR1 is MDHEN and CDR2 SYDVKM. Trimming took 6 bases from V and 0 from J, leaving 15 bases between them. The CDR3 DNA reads TGTGCCAGCAGCCTCTTTGGGGGGAGCTCCTACGAGCAGTACTTC. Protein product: CASSLFGGSSYEQYF.

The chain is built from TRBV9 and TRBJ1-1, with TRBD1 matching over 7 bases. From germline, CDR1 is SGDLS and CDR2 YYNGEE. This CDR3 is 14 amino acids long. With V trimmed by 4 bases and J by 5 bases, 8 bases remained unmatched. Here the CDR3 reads CASSREQGRTEAFF. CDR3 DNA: TGTGCCAGCAGCAGAGAACAGGGGAGAACTGAAGCTTTCTTT.

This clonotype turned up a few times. The CDR3 loop reads CASSTRTGGNTEAFF. The DNA of the CDR3 is TGTGCCAGCAGTACCCGGACAGGGGGCAACACTGAAGCTTTCTTT. The chain couples TRBV6-1 to TRBJ1-1; 11 positions agree with TRBD1. Germline CDR1 and CDR2: MNHNS and SASEGT. The CDR3 covers 15 residues. V was clipped by 5 bases and J by 2 bases; unmatched bases: 4.

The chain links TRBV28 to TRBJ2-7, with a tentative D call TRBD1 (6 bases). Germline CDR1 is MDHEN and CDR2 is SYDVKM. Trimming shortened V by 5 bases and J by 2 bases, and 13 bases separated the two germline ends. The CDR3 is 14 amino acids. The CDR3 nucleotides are TGTGCCAGCAGTCTCCCGACAGGCCCCTACGAGCAGTACTTC. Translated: CASSLPTGPYEQYF.

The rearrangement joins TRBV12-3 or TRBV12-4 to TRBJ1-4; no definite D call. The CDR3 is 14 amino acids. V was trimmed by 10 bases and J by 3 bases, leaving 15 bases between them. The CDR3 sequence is CATKRLGANEKLFF. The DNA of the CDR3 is TGTGCCACCAAACGTCTCGGGGCTAATGAAAAACTGTTTTTT.

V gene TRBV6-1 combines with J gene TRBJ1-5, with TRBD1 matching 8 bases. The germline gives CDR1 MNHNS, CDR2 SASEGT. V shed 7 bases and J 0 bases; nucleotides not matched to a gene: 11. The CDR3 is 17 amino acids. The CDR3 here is CASTFLWTGISNQPQHF. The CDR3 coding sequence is TGTGCCAGCACCTTCCTGTGGACAGGGATTAGCAATCAGCCCCAGCATTTT.

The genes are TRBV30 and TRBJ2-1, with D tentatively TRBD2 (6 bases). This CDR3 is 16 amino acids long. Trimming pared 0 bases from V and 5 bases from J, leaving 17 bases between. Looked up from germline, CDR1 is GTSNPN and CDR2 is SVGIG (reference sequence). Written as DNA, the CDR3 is TGTGCCTGGAGTGTACCGGGACTCCCCTACAACAATGAGCAGTTCTTC. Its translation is CAWSVPGLPYNNEQFF.

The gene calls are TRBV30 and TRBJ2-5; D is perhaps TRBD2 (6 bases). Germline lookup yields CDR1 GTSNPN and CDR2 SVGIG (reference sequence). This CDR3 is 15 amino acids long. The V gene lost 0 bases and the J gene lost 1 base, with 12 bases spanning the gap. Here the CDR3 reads CAWSVQVGLQETQYF. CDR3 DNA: TGTGCCTGGAGTGTACAGGTGGGACTCCAAGAGACCCAGTACTTC.

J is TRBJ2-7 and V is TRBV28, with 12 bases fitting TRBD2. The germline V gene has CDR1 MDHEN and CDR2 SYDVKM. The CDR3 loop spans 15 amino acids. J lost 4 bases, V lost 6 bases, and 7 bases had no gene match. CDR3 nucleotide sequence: TGTGCCAGCAGGTTCAACGGACTAGCGGGGTACGAGCAGTACTTC. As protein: CASRFNGLAGYEQYF.

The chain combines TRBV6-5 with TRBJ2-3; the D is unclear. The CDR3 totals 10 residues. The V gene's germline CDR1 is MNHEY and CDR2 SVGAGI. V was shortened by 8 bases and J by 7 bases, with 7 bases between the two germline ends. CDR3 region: CASGQYTQYF. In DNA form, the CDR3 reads TGTGCCAGCGGGCAGTATACGCAGTATTTT.